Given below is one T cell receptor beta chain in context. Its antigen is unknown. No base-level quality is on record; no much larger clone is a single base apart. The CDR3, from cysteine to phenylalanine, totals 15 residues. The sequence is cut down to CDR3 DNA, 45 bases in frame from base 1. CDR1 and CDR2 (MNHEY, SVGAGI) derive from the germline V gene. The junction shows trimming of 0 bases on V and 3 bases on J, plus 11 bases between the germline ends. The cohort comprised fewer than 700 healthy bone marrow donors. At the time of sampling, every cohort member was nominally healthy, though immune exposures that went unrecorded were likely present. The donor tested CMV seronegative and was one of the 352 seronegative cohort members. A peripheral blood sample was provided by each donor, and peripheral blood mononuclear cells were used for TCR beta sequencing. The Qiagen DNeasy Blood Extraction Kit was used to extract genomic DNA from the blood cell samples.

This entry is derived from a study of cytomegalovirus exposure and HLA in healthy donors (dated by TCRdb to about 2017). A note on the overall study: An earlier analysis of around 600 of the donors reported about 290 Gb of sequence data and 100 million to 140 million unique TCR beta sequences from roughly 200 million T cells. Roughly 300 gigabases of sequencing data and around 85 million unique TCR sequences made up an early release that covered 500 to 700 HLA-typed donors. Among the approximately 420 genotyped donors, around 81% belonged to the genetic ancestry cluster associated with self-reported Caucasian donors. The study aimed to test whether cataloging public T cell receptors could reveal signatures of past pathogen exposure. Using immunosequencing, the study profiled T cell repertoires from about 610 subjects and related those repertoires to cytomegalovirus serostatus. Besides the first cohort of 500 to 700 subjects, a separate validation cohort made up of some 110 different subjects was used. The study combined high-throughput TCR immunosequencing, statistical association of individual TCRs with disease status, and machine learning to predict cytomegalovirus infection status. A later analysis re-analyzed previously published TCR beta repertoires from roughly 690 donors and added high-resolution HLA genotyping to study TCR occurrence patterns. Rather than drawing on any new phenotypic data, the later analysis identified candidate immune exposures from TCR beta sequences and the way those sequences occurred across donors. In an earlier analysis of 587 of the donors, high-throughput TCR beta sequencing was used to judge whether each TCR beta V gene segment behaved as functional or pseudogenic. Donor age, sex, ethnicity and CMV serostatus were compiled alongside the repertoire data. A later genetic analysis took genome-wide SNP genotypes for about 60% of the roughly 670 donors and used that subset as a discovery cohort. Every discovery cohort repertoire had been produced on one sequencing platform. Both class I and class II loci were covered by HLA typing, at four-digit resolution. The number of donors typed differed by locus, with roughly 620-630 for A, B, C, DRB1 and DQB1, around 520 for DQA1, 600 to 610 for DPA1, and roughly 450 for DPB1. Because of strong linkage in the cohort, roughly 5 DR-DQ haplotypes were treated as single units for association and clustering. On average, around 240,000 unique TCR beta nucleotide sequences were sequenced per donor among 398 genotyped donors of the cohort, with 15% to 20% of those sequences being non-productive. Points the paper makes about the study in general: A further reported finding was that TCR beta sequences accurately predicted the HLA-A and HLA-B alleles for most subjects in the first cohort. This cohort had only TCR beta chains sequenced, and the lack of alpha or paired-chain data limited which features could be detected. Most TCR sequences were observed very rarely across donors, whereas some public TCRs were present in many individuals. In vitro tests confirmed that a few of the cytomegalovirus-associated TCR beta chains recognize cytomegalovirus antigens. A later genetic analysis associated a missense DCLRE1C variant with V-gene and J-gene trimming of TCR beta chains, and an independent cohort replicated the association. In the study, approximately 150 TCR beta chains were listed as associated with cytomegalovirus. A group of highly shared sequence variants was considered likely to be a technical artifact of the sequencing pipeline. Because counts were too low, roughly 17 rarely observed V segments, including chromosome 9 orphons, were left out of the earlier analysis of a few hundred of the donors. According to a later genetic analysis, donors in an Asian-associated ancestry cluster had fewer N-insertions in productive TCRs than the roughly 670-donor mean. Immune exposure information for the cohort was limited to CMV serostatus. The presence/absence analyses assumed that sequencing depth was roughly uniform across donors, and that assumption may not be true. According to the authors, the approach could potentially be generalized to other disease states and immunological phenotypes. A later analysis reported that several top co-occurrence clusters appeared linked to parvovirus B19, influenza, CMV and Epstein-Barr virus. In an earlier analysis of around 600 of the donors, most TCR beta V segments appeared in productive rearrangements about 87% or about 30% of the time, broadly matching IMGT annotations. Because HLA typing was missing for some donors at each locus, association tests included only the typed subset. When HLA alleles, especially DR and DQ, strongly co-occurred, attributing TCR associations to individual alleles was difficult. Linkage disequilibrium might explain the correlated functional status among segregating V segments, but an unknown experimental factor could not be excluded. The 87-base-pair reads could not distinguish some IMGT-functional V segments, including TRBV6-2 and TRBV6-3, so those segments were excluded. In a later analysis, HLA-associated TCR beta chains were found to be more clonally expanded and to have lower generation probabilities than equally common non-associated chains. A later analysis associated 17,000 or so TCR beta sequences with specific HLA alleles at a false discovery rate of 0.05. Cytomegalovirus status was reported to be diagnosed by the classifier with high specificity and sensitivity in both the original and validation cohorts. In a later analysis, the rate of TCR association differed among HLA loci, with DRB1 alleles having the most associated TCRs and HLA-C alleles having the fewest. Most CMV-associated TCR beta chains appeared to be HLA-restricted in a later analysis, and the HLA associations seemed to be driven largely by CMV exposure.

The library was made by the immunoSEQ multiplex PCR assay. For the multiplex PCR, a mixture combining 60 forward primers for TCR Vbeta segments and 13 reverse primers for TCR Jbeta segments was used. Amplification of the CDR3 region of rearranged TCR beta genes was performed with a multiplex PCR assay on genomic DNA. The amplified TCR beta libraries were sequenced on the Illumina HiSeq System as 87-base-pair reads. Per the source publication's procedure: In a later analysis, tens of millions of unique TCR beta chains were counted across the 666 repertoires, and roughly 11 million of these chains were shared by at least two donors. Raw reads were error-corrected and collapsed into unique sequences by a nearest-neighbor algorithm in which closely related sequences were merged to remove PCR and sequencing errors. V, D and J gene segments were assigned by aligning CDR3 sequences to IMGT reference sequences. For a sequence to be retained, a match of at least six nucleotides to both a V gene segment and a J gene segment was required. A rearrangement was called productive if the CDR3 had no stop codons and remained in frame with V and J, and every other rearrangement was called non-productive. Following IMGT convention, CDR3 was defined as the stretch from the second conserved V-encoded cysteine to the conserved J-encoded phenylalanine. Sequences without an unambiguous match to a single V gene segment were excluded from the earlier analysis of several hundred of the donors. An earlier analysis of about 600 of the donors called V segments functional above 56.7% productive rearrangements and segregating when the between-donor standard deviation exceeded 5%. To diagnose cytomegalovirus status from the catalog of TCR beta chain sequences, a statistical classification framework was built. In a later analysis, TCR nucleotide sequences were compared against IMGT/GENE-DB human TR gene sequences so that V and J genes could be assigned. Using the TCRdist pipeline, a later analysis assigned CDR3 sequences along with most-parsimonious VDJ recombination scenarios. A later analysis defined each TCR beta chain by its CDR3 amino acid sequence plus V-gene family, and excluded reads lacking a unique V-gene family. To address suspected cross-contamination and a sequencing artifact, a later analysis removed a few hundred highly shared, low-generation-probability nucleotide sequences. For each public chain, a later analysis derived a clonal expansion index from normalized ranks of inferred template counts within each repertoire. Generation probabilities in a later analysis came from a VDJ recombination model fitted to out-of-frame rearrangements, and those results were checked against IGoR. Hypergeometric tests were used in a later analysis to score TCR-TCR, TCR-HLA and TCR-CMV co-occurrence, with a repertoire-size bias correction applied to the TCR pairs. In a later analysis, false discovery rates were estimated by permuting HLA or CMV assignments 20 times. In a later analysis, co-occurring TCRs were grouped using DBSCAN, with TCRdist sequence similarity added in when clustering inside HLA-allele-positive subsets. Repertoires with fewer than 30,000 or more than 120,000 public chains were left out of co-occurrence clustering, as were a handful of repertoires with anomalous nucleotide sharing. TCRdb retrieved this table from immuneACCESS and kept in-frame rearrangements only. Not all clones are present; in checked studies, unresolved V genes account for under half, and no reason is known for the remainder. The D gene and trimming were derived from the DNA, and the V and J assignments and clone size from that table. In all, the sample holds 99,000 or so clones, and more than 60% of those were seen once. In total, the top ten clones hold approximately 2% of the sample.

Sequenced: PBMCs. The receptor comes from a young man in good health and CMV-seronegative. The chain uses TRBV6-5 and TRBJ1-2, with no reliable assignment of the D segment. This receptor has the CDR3 CASSYSPQPYYGYTF. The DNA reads TGTGCCAGCAGTTACTCCCCACAGCCCTACTATGGCTACACCTTC.